This TCR beta chain is from a study of blood T cell repertoires in COVID-19. Background on the study: PBMCs, B-cell-depleted T cells, or T cells provided the cDNA or gDNA that made up the material.

Per the original data handling: Researchers report that nucleated cell counts were estimated from reference gene primer amplification. Some clones are missing from TCRdb's copy, which holds only in-frame ones; the method was immunoSEQ multiplex PCR. The V and J calls and clone size come from that table; D and trimming were worked out from the DNA. Of 150,000 to 200,000 clones listed, approximately 86% are singletons. CDR1 LNHDA and CDR2 SQIVND come from the germline V gene (reference sequence). This CDR3 comprises 15 residues. The V gene lost 11 bases and the J gene lost 4 bases, with 18 bases spanning the gap.

V is TRBV19 and J is TRBJ1-6; D call uncertain. This clonotype was obtained from a woman aged 45-60 years with acute or convalescent COVID-19. Sequencing was performed on peripheral blood. The CDR3 DNA follows: TGTGCCGGTTATTGTGGGCCCAATTATAATTCACCCCTCCACTTT. It is translated as CAGYCGPNYNSPLHF.